The following is a T cell receptor beta chain sequence with its context. The antigen is unknown. Axillary draining lymph nodes of breast cancer patients supplied the node samples. This entry comes from a study of breast tumors, draining lymph nodes, adjacent tissues. TCRdb reprocessed the multiplex PCR reads with MiXCR, giving one entry per CDR3 protein. The sample shows 100,000 or so distinct CDR3 sequences, around 20% of them seen only once. Study conclusions and caveats: That most tumor T cells come from lymph nodes remained unproven. Findings are consistent with lymph node origin and intratumoral expansion of most tumor T cells. Compared with lymph nodes, tumors were less diverse; compared with nontumor tissue, more.

The sample consisted of axillary lymph node tissue. The receptor comes from a female donor with breast cancer. Some clones in this sample may be carry-over from other donors' samples.

CDR3 protein: CASRLKGQGYQPQHF. The CDR3 DNA reads TGTGCCAGCAGGTTGAAGGGGCAGGGTTATCAGCCCCAGCATTTT. The V and J genes are TRBV5-8 and TRBJ1-5, with TRBD1 as a possible D gene (5 bases). With 5 bases removed from V and 5 bases from J, the gap between germline ends came to 17 bases. CDR3 size: 15 residues. Germline loops: CDR1 SGHTS, CDR2 YDEGEE.